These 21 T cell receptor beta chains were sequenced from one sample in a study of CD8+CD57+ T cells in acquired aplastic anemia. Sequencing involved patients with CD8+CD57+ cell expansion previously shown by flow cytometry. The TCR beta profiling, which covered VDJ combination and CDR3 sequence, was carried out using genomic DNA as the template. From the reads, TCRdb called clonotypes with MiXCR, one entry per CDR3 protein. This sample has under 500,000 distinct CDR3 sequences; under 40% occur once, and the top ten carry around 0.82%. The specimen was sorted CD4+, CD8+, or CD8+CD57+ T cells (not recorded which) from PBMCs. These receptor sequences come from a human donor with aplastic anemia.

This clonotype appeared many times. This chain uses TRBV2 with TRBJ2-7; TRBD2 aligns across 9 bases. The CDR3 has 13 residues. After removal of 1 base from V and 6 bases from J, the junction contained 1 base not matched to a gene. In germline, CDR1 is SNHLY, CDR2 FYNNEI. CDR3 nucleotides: TGTGCCAGCAGTGAAGAACTAGCGGGCGAGCAGTACTTC. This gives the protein CASSEELAGEQYF.

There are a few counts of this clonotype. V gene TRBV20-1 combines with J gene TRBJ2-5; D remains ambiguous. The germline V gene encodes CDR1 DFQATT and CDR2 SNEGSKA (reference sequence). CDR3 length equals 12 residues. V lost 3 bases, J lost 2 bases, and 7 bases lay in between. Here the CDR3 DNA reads TGCAGTGCTAGTTGGCGGCAAGAGACCCAGTACTTC. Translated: CSASWRQETQYF.

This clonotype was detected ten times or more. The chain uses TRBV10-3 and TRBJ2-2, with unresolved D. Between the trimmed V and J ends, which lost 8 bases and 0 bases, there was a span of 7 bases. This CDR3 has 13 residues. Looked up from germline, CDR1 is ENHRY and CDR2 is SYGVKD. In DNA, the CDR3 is TGTGCCATCTCAGAAACGAACACCGGGGAGCTGTTTTTT. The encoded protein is CAISETNTGELFF.

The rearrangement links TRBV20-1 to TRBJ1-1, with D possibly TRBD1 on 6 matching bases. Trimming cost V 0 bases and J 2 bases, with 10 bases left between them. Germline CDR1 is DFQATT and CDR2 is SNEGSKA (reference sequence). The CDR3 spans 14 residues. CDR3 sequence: CSAREMDRNTEAFF. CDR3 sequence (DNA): TGCAGTGCTAGAGAGATGGACAGAAACACTGAAGCTTTCTTT.

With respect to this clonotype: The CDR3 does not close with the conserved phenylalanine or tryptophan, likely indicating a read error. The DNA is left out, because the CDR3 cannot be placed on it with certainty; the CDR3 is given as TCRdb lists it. CDR3 in amino acids: CASSDIPHTGELSL. V and J are TRBV10-3 and TRBJ2-2. CDR1 and CDR2 (germline): ENHRY, SYGVKD. The CDR3 numbers 14 amino acids, ends counted.

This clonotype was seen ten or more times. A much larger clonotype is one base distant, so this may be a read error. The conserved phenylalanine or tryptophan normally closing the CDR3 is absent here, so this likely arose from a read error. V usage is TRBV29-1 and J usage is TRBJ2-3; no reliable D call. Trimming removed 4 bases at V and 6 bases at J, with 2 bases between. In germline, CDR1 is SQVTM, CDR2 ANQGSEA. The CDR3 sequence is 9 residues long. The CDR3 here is CSVGDTQYL. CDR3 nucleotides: TGCAGCGTTGGCGATACGCAGTATCTT.

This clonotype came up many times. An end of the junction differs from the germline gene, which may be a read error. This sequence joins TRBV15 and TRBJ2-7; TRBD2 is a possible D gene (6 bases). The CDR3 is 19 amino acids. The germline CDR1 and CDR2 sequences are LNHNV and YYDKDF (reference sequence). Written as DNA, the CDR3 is TGTGCCACCAGCAGAGTAGCGTTGGCGGGGTGGTGGAACTCCTCCGAGCAGTACTTC. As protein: CATSRVALAGWWNSSEQYF.

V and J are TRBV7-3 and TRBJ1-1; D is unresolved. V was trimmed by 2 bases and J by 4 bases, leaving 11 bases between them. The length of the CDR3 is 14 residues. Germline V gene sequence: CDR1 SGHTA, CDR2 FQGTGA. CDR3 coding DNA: TGTGCCAGCAGCTTAGGACTCTTGAGCACTGAAGCTTTCTTT. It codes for CASSLGLLSTEAFF. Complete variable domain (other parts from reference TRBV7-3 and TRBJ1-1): GAGVSQTPSNKVTEKGKYVELRCDPISGHTALYWYRQSLGQGPEFLIYFQGTGAADDSGLPNDRFFAVRPEGSVSTLKIQRTERGDSAVYLCASSLGLLSTEAFFGQGTRLTVV.

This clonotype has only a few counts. DNA of the CDR3: TGTGCCAGCGGCCGCGAGCTGGCCACTGAAGCTTTCTTT. Translation: CASGRELATEAFF. The V and J genes are TRBV25-1 and TRBJ1-1; D remains ambiguous. The germline V and J ends were trimmed by 8 bases and 4 bases, with 14 bases remaining between them. Germline CDR1 MGHDK, CDR2 SYGVNS. This CDR3 region has 13 residues.

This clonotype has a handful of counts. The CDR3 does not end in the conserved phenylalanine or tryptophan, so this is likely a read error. The CDR3 protein is CASSLYGAEGYTL. The DNA of the CDR3 is TGTGCCAGCAGCTTATATGGGGCGGAAGGCTACACCCTC. This chain links TRBV25-1 with TRBJ1-2; tentatively, D is TRBD1 (5 bases). V gave up 6 bases and J gave up 8 bases, with 16 bases separating them. In germline, CDR1 is MGHDK, CDR2 SYGVNS. The CDR3 has 13 amino acids.

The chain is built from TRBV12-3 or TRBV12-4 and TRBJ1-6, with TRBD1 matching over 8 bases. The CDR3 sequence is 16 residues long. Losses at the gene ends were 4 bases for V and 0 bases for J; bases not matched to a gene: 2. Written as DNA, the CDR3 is TGTGCCAGCAGTTACGGACAGGGCTCCTATAATTCACCCCTCCACTTT. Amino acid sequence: CASSYGQGSYNSPLHF.

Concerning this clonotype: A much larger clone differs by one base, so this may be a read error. The chain's CDR3 is CASSDLNHEQLF. In DNA form, the CDR3 reads TGTGCCAGCAGTGATTTAAATCATGAGCAGCTCTTC. The chain combines TRBV25-1 with TRBJ2-1; D not resolved. Per germline, CDR1 MGHDK and CDR2 SYGVNS. The CDR3 runs to 12 residues.

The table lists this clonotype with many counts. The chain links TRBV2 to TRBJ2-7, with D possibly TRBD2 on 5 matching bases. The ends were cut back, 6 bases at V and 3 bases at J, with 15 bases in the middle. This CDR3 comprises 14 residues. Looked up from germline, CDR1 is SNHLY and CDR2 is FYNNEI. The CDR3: CASRDLEANYEQYF. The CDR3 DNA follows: TGTGCCAGCAGGGACCTGGAGGCAAACTACGAGCAGTACTTC.

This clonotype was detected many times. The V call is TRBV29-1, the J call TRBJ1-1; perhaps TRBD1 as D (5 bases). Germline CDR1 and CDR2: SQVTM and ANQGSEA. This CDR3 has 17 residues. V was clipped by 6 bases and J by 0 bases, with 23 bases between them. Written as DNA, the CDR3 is TGCAGCGTCAAGATTGCCGGGACTGGGCGGGTGAACACTGAAGCTTTCTTT. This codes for CSVKIAGTGRVNTEAFF.

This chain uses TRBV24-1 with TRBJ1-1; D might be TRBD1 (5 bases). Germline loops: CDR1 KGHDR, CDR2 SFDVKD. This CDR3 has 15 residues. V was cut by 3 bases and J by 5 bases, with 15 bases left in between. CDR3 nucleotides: TGTGCCACCAGTGATACCGGGAGGGGAGGTACTGAAGCTTTCTTT. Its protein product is CATSDTGRGGTEAFF.

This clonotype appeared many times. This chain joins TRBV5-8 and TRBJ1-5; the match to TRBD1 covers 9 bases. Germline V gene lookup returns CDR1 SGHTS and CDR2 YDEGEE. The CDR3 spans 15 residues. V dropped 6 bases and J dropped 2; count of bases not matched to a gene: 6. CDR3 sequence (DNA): TGTGCCAGCACGACAGGGGGGGACGGCAATCAGCCCCAGCATTTT. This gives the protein CASTTGGDGNQPQHF.

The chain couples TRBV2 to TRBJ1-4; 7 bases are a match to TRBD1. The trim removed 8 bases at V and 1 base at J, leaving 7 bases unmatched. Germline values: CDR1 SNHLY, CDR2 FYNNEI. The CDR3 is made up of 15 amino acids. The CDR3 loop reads CASGGQLLTNEKLFF. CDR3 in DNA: TGTGCCAGCGGGGGACAGCTTCTAACTAATGAAAAACTGTTTTTT.

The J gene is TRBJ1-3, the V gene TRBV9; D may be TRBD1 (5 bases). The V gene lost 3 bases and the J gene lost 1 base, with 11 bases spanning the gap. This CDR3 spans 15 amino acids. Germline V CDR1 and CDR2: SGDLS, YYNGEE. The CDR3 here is CASSALQGSGNTIYF. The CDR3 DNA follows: TGTGCCAGCAGCGCCTTGCAGGGATCTGGAAACACCATATATTTT.

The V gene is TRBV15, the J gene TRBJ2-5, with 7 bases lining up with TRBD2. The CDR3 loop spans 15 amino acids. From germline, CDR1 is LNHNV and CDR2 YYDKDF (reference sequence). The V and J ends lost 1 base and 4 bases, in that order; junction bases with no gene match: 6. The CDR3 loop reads CATSRGAGSPETQYF. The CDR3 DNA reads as TGTGCCACCAGCAGAGGAGCGGGGTCCCCAGAGACCCAGTACTTC.

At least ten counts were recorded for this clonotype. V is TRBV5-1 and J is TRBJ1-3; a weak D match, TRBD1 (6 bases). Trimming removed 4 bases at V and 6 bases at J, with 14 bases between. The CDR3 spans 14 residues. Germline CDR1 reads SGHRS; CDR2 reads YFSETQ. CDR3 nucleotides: TGCGCCAGCAGCCTGGGACAAGGGGAAAACACCATATATTTT. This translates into CASSLGQGENTIYF.

The CDR3 protein is CASSESPGGGGKLFF. The CDR3 nucleotides are TGTGCCAGCAGTGAATCACCGGGGGGCGGTGGAAAACTGTTTTTT. The chain employs TRBV25-1 and TRBJ1-4, with a weak D call TRBD1 (6 bases). CDR1 is MGHDK and CDR2 is SYGVNS in the germline V gene. V lost 1 base and J 10 bases, leaving 16 bases between the germline ends. This CDR3 comprises 15 residues.